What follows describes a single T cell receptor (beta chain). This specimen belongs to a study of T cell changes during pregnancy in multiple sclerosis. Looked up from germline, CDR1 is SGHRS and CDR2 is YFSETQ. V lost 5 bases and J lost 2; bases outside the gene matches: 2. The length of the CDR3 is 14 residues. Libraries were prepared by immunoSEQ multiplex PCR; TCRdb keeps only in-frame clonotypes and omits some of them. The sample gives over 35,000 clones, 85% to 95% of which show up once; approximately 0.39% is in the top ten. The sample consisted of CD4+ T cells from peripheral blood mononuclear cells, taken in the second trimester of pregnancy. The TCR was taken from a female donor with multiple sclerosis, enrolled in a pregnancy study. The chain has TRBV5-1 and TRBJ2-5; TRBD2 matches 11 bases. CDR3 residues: CASRLAGVQETQYF. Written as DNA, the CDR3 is TGCGCCAGCAGACTAGCGGGGGTGCAAGAGACCCAGTACTTC.